This TCR beta chain was sequenced in a study of T cells expressing NK-cell markers. Germline CDR1 is DFQATT and CDR2 is SNEGSKA (reference sequence). CDR3 length equals 12 residues. Using the 5' RACE reads, TCRdb records one entry per CDR3 protein without DNA. Its listing shows around 470,000 distinct CDR3 sequences. The sequenced sample was blood T cells: a sorted CD56 or NKG2C T cell subset, CD4+ or CD8+ T cells, or bulk PBMC T cells (not recorded which). V usage is TRBV20-1 and J usage is TRBJ1-2; the D call of TRBD1 rests on TCRdb alone, since no DNA is present to check it. This receptor was identified in a woman between 45 and 60 years old in good health. The CDR3 region is CSARSGQGRNTF.